These 18 T cell receptor beta chains originate from one sample sequenced in a study of vaccination and CD4 T cells after COVID-19. No antigen is known for these receptors. With the Oncomine TCR Beta short-read assay, DNA from cultured CD4+ T cells was sequenced. TCRdb reprocessed the PCR reads with MiXCR, giving one entry per CDR3 protein. Among about 10,000 distinct CDR3 sequences listed, 45% to 60% were seen once. Treatment meaning: roughly 10-day PBMC culture with coronavirus spike peptide pools or control peptides (ViraFEST assay). The sample was CD4+ T cells from blood, cultured in vitro. The receptors stem from a human donor who had recovered from COVID-19.

The chain links TRBV12-3 or TRBV12-4 to TRBJ2-3; TRBD2 aligns across 9 bases. The CDR3 is 14 residues long. V was clipped by 0 bases and J by 5 bases; unmatched bases: 0. CDR3 loop: CASSLARGGDTQYF. CDR3 DNA sequence: TGTGCCAGCAGTTTAGCGCGGGGGGGAGATACGCAGTATTTT.

This clonotype has more than one count but fewer than ten. The chain uses TRBV6-2 or TRBV6-3 and TRBJ1-5; maybe TRBD1 (6 bases). The CDR3 is 17 residues long. V lost 2 bases, J lost 0 bases, and 14 bases lay in between. Per the germline V gene, CDR1 is MNHEY and CDR2 is SVGEGT. CDR3 in amino acids: CASSYPGQLDSNQPQHF. CDR3 coding DNA: TGTGCCAGCAGTTACCCCGGACAGCTAGATAGCAATCAGCCCCAGCATTTT.

This rearrangement joins TRBV6-1 to TRBJ2-1; D unclear. V was pared by 7 bases and J by 9 bases, with 16 bases between. Germline V gives CDR1 MNHNS, CDR2 SASEGT. The CDR3 has 13 amino acids. The CDR3 spells CASTPGHSAEQFF. In nucleotides, the CDR3 is TGTGCCAGCACCCCGGGCCATTCCGCTGAGCAGTTCTTC.

The chain is built from TRBV5-3 and TRBJ1-3, with TRBD1 matching over 7 bases. TRBV5-3 is identified as an open reading frame with a role that is uncertain. The J segment lost 2 bases and the V segment lost 3 bases, leaving 5 bases of the junction unmatched. The CDR3 loop spans 15 amino acids. As DNA, the CDR3 is TGTGCCAGAAGCTACCGACAGGGCACTGGAAACACCATATATTTT. This codes for CARSYRQGTGNTIYF.

The chain carries TRBV7-8 and TRBJ1-2; D perhaps matches TRBD1 (5 bases). Germline V gives CDR1 SGHVS, CDR2 FQNEAQ. This CDR3 has 15 amino acids. V shed 5 bases and J shed 3 bases, with 16 bases lying between them. The CDR3 nucleotides read TGTGCCAGCAGCCCCCGTCTTCCGGGGGACTATGGCTACACCTTC. Its protein is CASSPRLPGDYGYTF.

CDR3 loop: CAISESLTGSANTGELFF. The CDR3 DNA reads TGTGCCATCAGTGAGTCGCTTACAGGGTCGGCGAACACCGGGGAGCTGTTTTTT. The chain combines TRBV10-3 with TRBJ2-2; maybe TRBD1 (6 bases). Germline V gene data show CDR1 as ENHRY and CDR2 as SYGVKD. The CDR3 length is 18 residues. V was clipped by 0 bases and J by 0 bases, with 14 bases between them.

The chain has TRBV2 and TRBJ1-5; possible D gene TRBD1, 5 bases. This CDR3 contains 14 residues. Trimming shortened V by 11 bases and J by 0 bases, and 14 bases separated the two germline ends. The germline V gene has CDR1 SNHLY and CDR2 FYNNEI. For the CDR3, the DNA is TGTGCCTCAGGGTGGGGGTCTAGCAATCAGCCCCAGCATTTT. It encodes CASGWGSSNQPQHF. The full variable domain, rest sourced from reference TRBV2 and TRBJ1-5, is EPEVTQTPSHQVTQMGQEVILRCVPISNHLYFYWYRQILGQKVEFLVSFYNNEISEKSEIFDDQFSVERPDGSNFTLKIRSTKLEDSAMYFCASGWGSSNQPQHFGDGTRLSIL.

This chain joins TRBV5-8 and TRBJ1-5, with D unresolved. V lost 7 bases and J lost 0, with 20 bases in between. CDR1 is SGHTS and CDR2 is YDEGEE in the germline V gene. This CDR3 contains 17 residues. The CDR3 is CASFPIGVSDSNQPQHF. CDR3 DNA: TGTGCCAGCTTCCCCATTGGGGTTAGTGATAGCAATCAGCCCCAGCATTTT.

This chain connects TRBV10-3 to TRBJ2-5; the D gene is possibly TRBD2 (6 bases). V was trimmed by 4 bases and J by 5 bases, leaving 14 bases between them. CDR3 length: 14 residues. CDR1 is ENHRY, CDR2 SYGVKD, per germline. The CDR3, as DNA: TGTGCCATCAGTGGGGGCTCCGCGGGGGAGACCCAGTACTTC. Its protein is CAISGGSAGETQYF.

The chain combines TRBV20-1 with TRBJ2-2; possibly TRBD1 for D (6 bases). This CDR3 region has 16 residues. Germline V gene lookup returns CDR1 DFQATT and CDR2 SNEGSKA (reference sequence). Trimming left V 3 bases short and J 5 bases short, with 19 bases between. The CDR3 region is CSASHRQATWTGELFF. The DNA for the CDR3 is TGCAGTGCTAGTCATAGACAGGCAACCTGGACCGGGGAGCTGTTTTTT.

As for this clonotype: This could be a read error, since a much larger clone is one nucleotide away. This chain uses TRBV6-4 with TRBJ2-3; perhaps TRBD2 as D (6 bases). The CDR3 is 15 amino acids. Trimming shortened V by 4 bases and J by 1 base, and 12 bases separated the two germline ends. The germline gives CDR1 MRHNA, CDR2 SNTAGT. The CDR3 spells CASSVTGEGTDTQYF. The CDR3 nucleotides are TGTGCCAGCAGTGTGACGGGGGAGGGCACAGATACGCAGTATTTT.

This chain joins TRBV7-9 and TRBJ2-1; 10 nucleotides match TRBD2. Germline CDR1 SEHNR, CDR2 FQNEAQ (reference sequence). The CDR3 runs to 18 residues. After removal of 5 bases from V and 8 bases from J, the junction contained 18 bases not matched to a gene. CDR3 nucleotide sequence: TGTGCCAGCAGCCCACGGGCGTTTAGCGGGGGGCCCCAAGATGAGCAGTTCTTC. Amino acid sequence: CASSPRAFSGGPQDEQFF. The entire variable domain, with the rest obtained from reference TRBV7-9 and TRBJ2-1, is as follows: DTGVSQNPRHKITKRGQNVTFRCDPISEHNRLYWYRQTLGQGPEFLTYFQNEAQLEKSRLLSDRFSAERPKGSFSTLEIQRTEQGDSAMYLCASSPRAFSGGPQDEQFFGPGTRLTVL.

The J gene is TRBJ1-6, the V gene TRBV4-1; D not certain. The CDR3 runs 14 residues. The V gene lost 0 bases and the J gene lost 7 bases, with 7 bases spanning the gap. The germline CDR1 and CDR2 sequences are MGHRA and YSYEKL. CDR3 sequence (DNA): TGCGCCAGCAGCCAAGAACAGATCAATTCACCCCTCCACTTT. Residues: CASSQEQINSPLHF.

This clonotype appeared a few times. The CDR3 nucleotides are TGTGCCAGTAGTATAGTGGCGGGACAGGGGACCGGGGAGCTGTTTTTT. This gives the protein CASSIVAGQGTGELFF. The chain combines TRBV19 with TRBJ2-2; 10 bases are a match to TRBD1. Germline CDR1 reads LNHDA; CDR2 reads SQIVND (reference sequence). Trimming cost V 1 base and J 5 bases; bases outside gene matches: 4. CDR3 size: 16 residues.

This chain uses TRBV19 with TRBJ1-5, with TRBD1 identical over 7 bases. The junction had 13 bases not matched to a gene; V was cut back by 4 bases and J by 7 bases. The germline V gene has CDR1 LNHDA and CDR2 SQIVND (reference sequence). The length of the CDR3 is 16 residues. CDR3 residues: CASSTILQGSTQPQHF. CDR3 sequence (DNA): TGTGCCAGTAGTACAATCTTACAGGGGAGTACGCAGCCCCAGCATTTT.

This clonotype has just a few counts. The V call is TRBV7-9, the J call TRBJ1-1; TRBD1 matches at 7 bases. Germline V gives CDR1 SEHNR, CDR2 FQNEAQ (reference sequence). CDR3 size: 19 residues. Trimming removed 1 base from V and 2 bases from J; junction bases left unmatched: 16. The CDR3 DNA sequence: TGTGCCAGCAGCTTAGACTCTTACCGAAGTAGACAGGGCAACACTGAAGCTTTCTTT. It translates to CASSLDSYRSRQGNTEAFF.

This chain uses TRBV27 with TRBJ1-2; 7 bases are a match to TRBD1. CDR1 MNHEY and CDR2 SMNVEV come from the germline V gene (reference sequence). The ends lost 5 bases at V and 11 bases at J; junction bases unmatched: 11. The CDR3 is 13 amino acids. Here the CDR3 reads CASSPETGLPYTF. The CDR3 coding sequence is TGTGCCAGCAGTCCCGAGACAGGGTTACCTTACACCTTC.

The rearrangement uses TRBV6-2 or TRBV6-3 and TRBJ1-1; D unresolved. V dropped 5 bases and J dropped 11 bases, with 18 bases sitting between them. Germline V gene sequence: CDR1 MNHEY, CDR2 SVGEGT. The CDR3 is 13 amino acids. CDR3 in DNA: TGTGCCAGCAGTCGTACCTTCCGGGGTGAGGCTTTCTTT. Translation gives CASSRTFRGEAFF.